The 15 T cell receptor beta chains presented below share a single source sample, sequenced in a study of blood T cell repertoires in COVID-19. The repertoire was sequenced with immunoSEQ multiplex PCR; TCRdb's copy has only in-frame clones and lacks some. The sample carries more than 150,000 clones, around nine tenths recorded once. Material for sequencing was peripheral blood. The origin of the receptors is a man aged 35 to 55 with active or convalescent COVID-19.

The chain joins TRBV29-1 to TRBJ2-2; TRBD1 aligns across 8 bases. V was clipped by 6 bases and J by 6 bases; unmatched bases: 15. CDR1 is SQVTM, CDR2 ANQGSEA, per germline. This CDR3 has 16 amino acids. In DNA form, the CDR3 reads TGCAGCGTGGCGACTGGACAGGGAAGATCGCCCGGGGAGCTGTTTTTT. Its translation is CSVATGQGRSPGELFF.

The chain combines TRBV9 with TRBJ2-5, with 11 bases matching TRBD2. V lost 0 bases and J lost 1; bases outside the gene matches: 2. There are 16 residues in the CDR3. Germline V CDR1 and CDR2: SGDLS, YYNGEE. CDR3 amino acids: CASSVGGTSGQETQYF. CDR3 coding DNA: TGTGCCAGCAGCGTAGGGGGGACTAGCGGCCAAGAGACCCAGTACTTC.

The chain combines TRBV28 with TRBJ1-1; the match to TRBD1 covers 7 bases. The CDR3 is 14 amino acids. V dropped 6 bases and J dropped 3; count of bases not matched to a gene: 7. Per the germline V gene, CDR1 is MDHEN and CDR2 is SYDVKM. CDR3 amino acids: CASSHRQGHTEAFF. As DNA, the CDR3 is TGTGCCAGCAGCCACCGACAGGGACACACTGAAGCTTTCTTT.

This chain joins TRBV7-9 and TRBJ1-6, with 8 bases matching TRBD1. This CDR3 comprises 15 residues. Unmatched junction bases numbered 10, after V lost 5 bases and J lost 10 bases. From germline, CDR1 is SEHNR and CDR2 FQNEAQ (reference sequence). The CDR3, as DNA: TGTGCCAGCAGCGTGGGACAGGTGGAAAGGTCACCCCTCCACTTT. It encodes CASSVGQVERSPLHF.

The chain joins TRBV3-1 (or the pseudogene TRBV3-2) to TRBJ1-2; D uncertain. CDR1 is LGHDT and CDR2 is YNNKEL in the germline V gene (reference sequence). V lost 4 bases, J lost 13 bases, and 16 bases lay in between. The CDR3 consists of 12 residues. CDR3 amino acids: CASSPGLLAVTF. In DNA form, the CDR3 reads TGTGCCAGCAGCCCTGGGCTCTTAGCGGTCACCTTC.

The V and J genes are TRBV3-1 (or the pseudogene TRBV3-2) and TRBJ1-2; no reliable D call. V lost 0 bases and J 2 bases, leaving 7 bases between the germline ends. Germline V gene sequence: CDR1 LGHDT, CDR2 YNNKEL (reference sequence). The CDR3 spans 14 residues. The CDR3 protein is CASSQEQSNYGYTF. CDR3 DNA: TGTGCCAGCAGCCAAGAACAGTCGAACTATGGCTACACCTTC.

CDR3 sequence (DNA): TGTGCCAGCAGCCAAGATCATTACAGACCGACCGAGCAGTACTTC. This codes for CASSQDHYRPTEQYF. The rearrangement links TRBV3-1 (or the pseudogene TRBV3-2) to TRBJ2-7, with no clear D. The CDR3 has 15 residues. Germline V gene sequence: CDR1 LGHDT, CDR2 YNNKEL (reference sequence). Trimming cost V 0 bases and J 6 bases, with 15 bases left between them.

The chain combines TRBV7-2 with TRBJ1-4; maybe TRBD1 (5 bases). This CDR3 is 14 amino acids long. Germline V gives CDR1 SGHTA, CDR2 FQGNSA. V lost 5 bases and J lost 4, with 11 bases in between. The CDR3 nucleotides are TGTGCCAGCAGCCCAGACAGACTTAATGAAAAACTGTTTTTT. It translates to CASSPDRLNEKLFF. Variable domain in full (rest from reference TRBV7-2 and TRBJ1-4): GAGVSQSPSNKVTEKGKDVELRCDPISGHTALYWYRQSLGQGLEFLIYFQGNSAPDKSGLPSDRFSAERTGGSVSTLTIQRTQQEDSAVYLCASSPDRLNEKLFFGSGTQLSVL.

V and J are TRBV7-9 and TRBJ1-1; no clear D. V lost 5 bases, J lost 5 bases, and 9 bases lay in between. Germline V CDR1 and CDR2: SEHNR, FQNEAQ (reference sequence). The CDR3 has 12 amino acids. CDR3 nucleotides: TGTGCCAGCAGCCCGGAGGTAACTGAAGCTTTCTTT. Its protein is CASSPEVTEAFF.

This clone was recorded once. The chain combines TRBV29-1 with TRBJ1-6; perhaps TRBD1 as D (6 bases). This CDR3 has 15 residues. Germline V gene sequence: CDR1 SQVTM, CDR2 ANQGSEA. With 4 bases removed from V and 7 bases from J, the gap between germline ends came to 17 bases. The DNA for the CDR3 is TGCAGCGTTGCCCCGTCAGGGGCAAGAAATTCACCCCTCCACTTT. Its translation: CSVAPSGARNSPLHF.

The chain carries TRBV25-1 and TRBJ2-7, with 8 nucleotides matching TRBD1. This CDR3 has 15 amino acids. Germline V CDR1 and CDR2: MGHDK, SYGVNS. With 6 bases clipped from V and 0 bases from J, the junction kept 7 bases outside the gene matches. CDR3 bases: TGTGCCAGCAGGGGGACAGGCCTCAGCTCCTACGAGCAGTACTTC. Amino acid sequence: CASRGTGLSSYEQYF.

This sequence joins TRBV5-1 and TRBJ2-3, with D tentatively TRBD2 (5 bases). The germline V gene has CDR1 SGHRS and CDR2 YFSETQ. The CDR3 is made up of 14 amino acids. V was trimmed by 1 base and J by 0 bases, leaving 6 bases between them. Here the CDR3 reads CASSLLASTDTQYF. The CDR3, as DNA: TGCGCCAGCAGCTTGCTAGCTAGCACAGATACGCAGTATTTT.

J is TRBJ2-2 and V is TRBV7-2, with 8 bases lining up with TRBD2. With V trimmed by 6 bases and J by 5 bases, 8 bases remained unmatched. This CDR3 spans 15 amino acids. Germline values: CDR1 SGHTA, CDR2 FQGNSA. DNA for the CDR3: TGTGCCAGCAGGTTTGGTAGCGGGGTGACCGGGGAGCTGTTTTTT. Translating gives CASRFGSGVTGELFF.

This sequence joins TRBV6-5 and TRBJ2-1; TRBD1 matches 7 bases. CDR3 length: 11 residues. Unmatched junction bases numbered 2, after V lost 6 bases and J lost 9 bases. Germline-derived CDR1 and CDR2 are MNHEY and SVGAGI. In nucleotides, the CDR3 is TGTGCCAGCAGCCCAGGGGGTGAGCAGTTCTTC. Translating gives CASSPGGEQFF.

The V and J genes are TRBV28 and TRBJ2-3; the D gene is possibly TRBD2 (6 bases). Germline lookup yields CDR1 MDHEN and CDR2 SYDVKM. This CDR3 has 14 residues. Trimming removed 5 bases at V and 0 bases at J, with 9 bases between. CDR3 in DNA: TGTGCCAGCAGTCCACGGGGGAGCACAGATACGCAGTATTTT. This translates into CASSPRGSTDTQYF.